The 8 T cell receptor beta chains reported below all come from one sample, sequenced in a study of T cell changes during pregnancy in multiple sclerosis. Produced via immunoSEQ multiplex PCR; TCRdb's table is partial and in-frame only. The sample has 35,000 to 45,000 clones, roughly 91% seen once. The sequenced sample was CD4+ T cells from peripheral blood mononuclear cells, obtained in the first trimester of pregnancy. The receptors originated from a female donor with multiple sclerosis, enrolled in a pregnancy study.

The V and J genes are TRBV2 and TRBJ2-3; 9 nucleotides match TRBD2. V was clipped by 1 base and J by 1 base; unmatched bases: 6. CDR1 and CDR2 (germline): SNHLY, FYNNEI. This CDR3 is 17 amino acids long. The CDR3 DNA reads TGTGCCAGCAGTGAAGTTTCTAGCGGGATCGGCACAGATACGCAGTATTTT. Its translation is CASSEVSSGIGTDTQYF. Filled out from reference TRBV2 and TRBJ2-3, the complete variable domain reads EPEVTQTPSHQVTQMGQEVILRCVPISNHLYFYWYRQILGQKVEFLVSFYNNEISEKSEIFDDQFSVERPDGSNFTLKIRSTKLEDSAMYFCASSEVSSGIGTDTQYFGPGTRLTVL.

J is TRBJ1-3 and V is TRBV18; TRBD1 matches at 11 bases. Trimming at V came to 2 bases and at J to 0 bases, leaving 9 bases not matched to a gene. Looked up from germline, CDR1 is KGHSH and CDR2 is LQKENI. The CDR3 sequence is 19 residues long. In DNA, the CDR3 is TGTGCCAGCTCACCATACGGGACAGGGGGTGCAAGCTCTGGAAACACCATATATTTT. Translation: CASSPYGTGGASSGNTIYF.

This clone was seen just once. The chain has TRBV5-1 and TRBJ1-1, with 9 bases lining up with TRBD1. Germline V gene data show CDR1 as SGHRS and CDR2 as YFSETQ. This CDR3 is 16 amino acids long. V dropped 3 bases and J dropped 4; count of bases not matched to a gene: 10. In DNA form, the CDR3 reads TGCGCCAGCAGCTCCGGGACAGGGAGACTTACCACTGAAGCTTTCTTT. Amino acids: CASSSGTGRLTTEAFF. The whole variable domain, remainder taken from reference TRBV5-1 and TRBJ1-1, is KAGVTQTPRYLIKTRGQQVTLSCSPISGHRSVSWYQQTPGQGLQFLFEYFSETQRNKGNFPGRFSGRQFSNSRSEMNVSTLELGDSALYLCASSSGTGRLTTEAFFGQGTRLTVV.

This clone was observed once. CDR3 sequence: CASSVRLTSLETGELFF. CDR3 DNA sequence: TGTGCCAGTAGTGTCAGACTGACTTCCCTAGAGACCGGGGAGCTGTTTTTT. This chain connects TRBV19 to TRBJ2-2; D remains ambiguous. The V and J ends lost 5 bases and 5 bases respectively, with 21 bases between them. Per germline, CDR1 LNHDA and CDR2 SQIVND (reference sequence). CDR3 length: 17 residues.

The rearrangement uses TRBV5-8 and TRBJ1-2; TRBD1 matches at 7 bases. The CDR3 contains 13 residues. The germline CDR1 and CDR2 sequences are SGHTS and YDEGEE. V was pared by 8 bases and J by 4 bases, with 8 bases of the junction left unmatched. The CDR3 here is CASILRGPYGYTF. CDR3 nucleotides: TGTGCCAGTATCCTAAGGGGGCCCTATGGCTACACCTTC.

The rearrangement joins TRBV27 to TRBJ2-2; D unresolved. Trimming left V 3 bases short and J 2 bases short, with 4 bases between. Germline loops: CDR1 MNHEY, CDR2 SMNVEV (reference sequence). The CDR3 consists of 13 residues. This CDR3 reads CASSFPNTGELFF. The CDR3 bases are TGTGCCAGCAGTTTCCCAAACACCGGGGAGCTGTTTTTT.

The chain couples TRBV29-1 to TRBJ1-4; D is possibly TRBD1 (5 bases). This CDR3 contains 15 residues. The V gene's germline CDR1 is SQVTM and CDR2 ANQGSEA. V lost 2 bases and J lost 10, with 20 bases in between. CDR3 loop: CSVEIGGRAPGKLFF. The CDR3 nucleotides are TGCAGCGTTGAAATTGGGGGGAGGGCCCCCGGAAAACTGTTTTTT.

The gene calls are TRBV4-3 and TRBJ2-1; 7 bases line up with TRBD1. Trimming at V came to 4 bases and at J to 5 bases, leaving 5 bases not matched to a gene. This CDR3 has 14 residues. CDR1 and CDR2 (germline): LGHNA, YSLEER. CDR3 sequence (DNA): TGCGCCAGCAGCCGGAGAACAGGGGACAATGAGCAGTTCTTC. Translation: CASSRRTGDNEQFF.